This record concerns one T cell receptor beta chain sequence. This record belongs to a study of cytomegalovirus exposure and HLA in healthy donors. Study summary: Out of 180 million or so T cells, an earlier analysis found fewer than 140 million unique TCR beta sequences in total.

Germline V gene data show CDR1 as SGHRS and CDR2 as YFSETQ. V shed 2 bases and J 8 bases; nucleotides not matched to a gene: 9. The CDR3 extends over 14 amino acids. The PCR ran on 60 Vbeta and 13 Jbeta primers. Assay: immunoSEQ multiplex PCR; the TCRdb copy retains only in-frame clones and omits some. There are around 130,000 clones in the sample; around 81% occur only once, and about 2.4% lies in the top ten. The source of this sequence is a woman in her forties in good health and CMV-seronegative. The genes are TRBV5-1 and TRBJ1-2; 7 nucleotides align to TRBD1. The sequencing sample was made of PBMCs. CDR3 loop: CASSLGRGSEGYTF. Written as DNA, the CDR3 is TGCGCCAGCAGCTTAGGCAGGGGGAGTGAAGGCTACACCTTC.